Reported below is one T cell receptor (beta chain). Its antigen is unidentified. The data belong to a study of Ad26.COV2.S vaccination and SARS-CoV-2 variants. Study findings and constraints: Non-spike TCR breadth showed similarity between vaccine and placebo recipients. Higher spike-specific TCR breadth was found in vaccine recipients than in placebo recipients.

CDR1 MNHEY and CDR2 SMNVEV come from the germline V gene (reference sequence). This CDR3 spans 13 amino acids. Between the trimmed V and J ends, which lost 1 base and 8 bases, there was a span of 11 bases. Profiling relied on immunoSEQ multiplex PCR, and the TCRdb table lists in-frame clones only, not all of them. In the table there are about 350,000 clones, 92% of which are singletons. V and J are TRBV27 and TRBJ1-2; no definite D call. This TCR was sampled from a human donor who had recovered from COVID-19. The sequences come from peripheral blood, collected after recovery from COVID-19. CDR3 loop: CASSLYLGNGYTF. The CDR3 region has the DNA TGTGCCAGCAGTTTATATTTGGGGAACGGCTACACCTTC.